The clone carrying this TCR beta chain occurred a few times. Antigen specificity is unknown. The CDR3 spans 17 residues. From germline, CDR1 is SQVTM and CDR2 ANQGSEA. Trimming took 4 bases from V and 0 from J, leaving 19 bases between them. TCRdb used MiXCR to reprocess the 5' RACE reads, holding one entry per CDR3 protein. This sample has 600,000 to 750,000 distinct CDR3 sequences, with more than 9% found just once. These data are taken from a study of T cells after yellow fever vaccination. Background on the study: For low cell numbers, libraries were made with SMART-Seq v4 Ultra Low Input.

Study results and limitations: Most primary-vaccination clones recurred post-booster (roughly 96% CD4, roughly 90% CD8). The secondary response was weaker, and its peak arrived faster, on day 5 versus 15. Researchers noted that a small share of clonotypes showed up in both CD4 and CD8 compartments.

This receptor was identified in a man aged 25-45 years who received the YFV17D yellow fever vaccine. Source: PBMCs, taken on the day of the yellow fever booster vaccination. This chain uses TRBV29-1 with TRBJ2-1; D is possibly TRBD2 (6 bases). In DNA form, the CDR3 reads TGCAGCGTTGGATCCAGCGGGTGGGTCAGCTCCTACAATGAGCAGTTCTTC. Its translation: CSVGSSGWVSSYNEQFF.